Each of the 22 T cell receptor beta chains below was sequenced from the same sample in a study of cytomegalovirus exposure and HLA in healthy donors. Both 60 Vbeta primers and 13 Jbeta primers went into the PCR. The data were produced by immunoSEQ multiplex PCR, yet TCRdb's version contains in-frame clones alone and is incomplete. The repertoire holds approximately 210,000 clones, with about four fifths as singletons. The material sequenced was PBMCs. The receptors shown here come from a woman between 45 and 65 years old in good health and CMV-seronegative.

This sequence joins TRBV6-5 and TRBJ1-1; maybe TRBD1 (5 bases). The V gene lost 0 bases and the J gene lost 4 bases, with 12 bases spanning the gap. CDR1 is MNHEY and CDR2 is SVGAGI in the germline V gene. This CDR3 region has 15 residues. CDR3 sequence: CASSYSWIRGTEAFF. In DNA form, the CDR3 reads TGTGCCAGCAGTTACTCGTGGATTAGGGGCACTGAAGCTTTCTTT.

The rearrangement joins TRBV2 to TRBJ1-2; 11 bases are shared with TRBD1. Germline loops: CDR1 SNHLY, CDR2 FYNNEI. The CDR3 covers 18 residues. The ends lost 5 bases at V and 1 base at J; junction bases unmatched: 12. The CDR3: CASSRRDRGTEDNYGYTF. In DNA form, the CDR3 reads TGTGCCAGCAGTAGGCGGGACAGGGGGACTGAAGATAACTATGGCTACACCTTC.

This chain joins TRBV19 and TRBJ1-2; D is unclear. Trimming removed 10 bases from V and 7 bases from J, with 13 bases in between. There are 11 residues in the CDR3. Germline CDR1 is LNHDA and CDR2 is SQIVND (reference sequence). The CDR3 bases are TGTGCCATCAATGAGGACTCTGGCTACACCTTC. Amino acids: CAINEDSGYTF.

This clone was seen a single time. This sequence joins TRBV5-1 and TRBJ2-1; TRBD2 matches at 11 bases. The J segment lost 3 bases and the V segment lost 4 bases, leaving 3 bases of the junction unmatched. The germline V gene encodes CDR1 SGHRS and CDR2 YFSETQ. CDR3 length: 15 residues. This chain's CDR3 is CASSLAGGFYNEQFF. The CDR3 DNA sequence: TGCGCCAGCAGCCTAGCGGGGGGATTCTACAATGAGCAGTTCTTC.

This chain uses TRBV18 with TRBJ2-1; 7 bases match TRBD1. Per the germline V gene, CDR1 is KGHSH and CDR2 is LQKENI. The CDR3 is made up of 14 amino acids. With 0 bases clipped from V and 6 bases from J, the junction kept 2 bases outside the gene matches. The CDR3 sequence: CASSPPTGINEQFF. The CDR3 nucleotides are TGTGCCAGCTCACCACCGACAGGGATCAATGAGCAGTTCTTC.

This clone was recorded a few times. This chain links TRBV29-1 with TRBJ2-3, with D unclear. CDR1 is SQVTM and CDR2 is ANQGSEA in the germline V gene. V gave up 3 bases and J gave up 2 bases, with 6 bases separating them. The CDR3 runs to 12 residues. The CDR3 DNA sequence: TGCAGCGTTGAGGGCCACACAGATACGCAGTATTTT. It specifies CSVEGHTDTQYF.

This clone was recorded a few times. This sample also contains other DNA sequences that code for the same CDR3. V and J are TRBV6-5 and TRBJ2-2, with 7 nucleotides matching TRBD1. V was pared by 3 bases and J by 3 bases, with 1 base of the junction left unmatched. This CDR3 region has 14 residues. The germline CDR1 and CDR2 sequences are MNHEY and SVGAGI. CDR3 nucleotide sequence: TGTGCCAGCAGTTATCAGGGGGACACCGGGGAGCTGTTTTTT. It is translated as CASSYQGDTGELFF.

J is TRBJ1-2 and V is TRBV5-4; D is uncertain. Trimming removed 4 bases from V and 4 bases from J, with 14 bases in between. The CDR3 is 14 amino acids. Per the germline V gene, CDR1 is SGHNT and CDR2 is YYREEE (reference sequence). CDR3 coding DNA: TGTGCCAGCAGCCCCGAGAAAACAGCCTATGGCTACACCTTC. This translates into CASSPEKTAYGYTF. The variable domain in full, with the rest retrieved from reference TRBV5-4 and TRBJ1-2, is ETGVTQSPTHLIKTRGQQVTLRCSSQSGHNTVSWYQQALGQGPQFIFQYYREEENGRGNFPPRFSGLQFPNYSSELNVNALELDDSALYLCASSPEKTAYGYTFGSGTRLTVV.

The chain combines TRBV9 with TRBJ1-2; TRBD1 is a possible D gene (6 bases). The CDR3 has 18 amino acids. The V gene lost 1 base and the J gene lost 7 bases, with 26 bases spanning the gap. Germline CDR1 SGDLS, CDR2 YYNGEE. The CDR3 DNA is TGTGCCAGCAGCGTAACCTCCGGGACAAAGGGAGGGACGAGTGGCTACACCTTC. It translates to CASSVTSGTKGGTSGYTF.

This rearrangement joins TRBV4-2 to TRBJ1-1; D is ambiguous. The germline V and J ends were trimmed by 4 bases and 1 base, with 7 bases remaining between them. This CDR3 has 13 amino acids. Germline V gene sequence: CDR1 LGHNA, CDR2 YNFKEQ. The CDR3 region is CASSRVSNTEAFF. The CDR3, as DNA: TGTGCCAGCAGCCGAGTATCGAACACTGAAGCTTTCTTT.

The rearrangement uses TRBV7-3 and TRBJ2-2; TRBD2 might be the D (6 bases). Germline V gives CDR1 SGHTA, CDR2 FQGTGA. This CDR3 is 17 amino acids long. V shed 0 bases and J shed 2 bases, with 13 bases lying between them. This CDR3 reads CASSLTPFSGNTGELFF. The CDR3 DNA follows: TGTGCCAGCAGCTTAACCCCCTTTAGCGGTAACACCGGGGAGCTGTTTTTT.

CDR3 bases: TGTGCCAGCAGCATCGGACAGCACTCTGGAAACACCATATATTTT. Its translation is CASSIGQHSGNTIYF. The chain carries TRBV5-4 and TRBJ1-3; possible D gene TRBD1, 6 bases. This CDR3 has 15 residues. The germline V gene encodes CDR1 SGHNT and CDR2 YYREEE (reference sequence). Trimming took off 4 bases at V and 0 bases at J, with 11 bases between the two ends.

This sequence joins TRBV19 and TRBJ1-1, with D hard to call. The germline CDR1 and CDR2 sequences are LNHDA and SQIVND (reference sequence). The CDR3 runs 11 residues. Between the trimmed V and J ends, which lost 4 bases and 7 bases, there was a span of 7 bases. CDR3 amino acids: CASSKMYEAFF. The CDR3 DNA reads TGTGCCAGTAGTAAAATGTATGAAGCTTTCTTT.

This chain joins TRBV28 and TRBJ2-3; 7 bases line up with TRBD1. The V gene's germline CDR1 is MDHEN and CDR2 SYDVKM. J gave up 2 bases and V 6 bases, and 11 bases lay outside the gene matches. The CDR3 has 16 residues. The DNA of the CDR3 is TGTGCCAGCAGCCCGAACAGGGGTTTTTTCACAGATACGCAGTATTTT. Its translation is CASSPNRGFFTDTQYF.

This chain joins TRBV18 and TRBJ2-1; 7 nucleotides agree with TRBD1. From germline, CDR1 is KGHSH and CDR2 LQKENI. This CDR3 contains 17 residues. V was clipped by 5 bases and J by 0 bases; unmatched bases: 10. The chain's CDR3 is CASSSIPTGSSYNEQFF. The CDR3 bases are TGTGCCAGCTCATCGATTCCGACAGGGAGCTCCTACAATGAGCAGTTCTTC.

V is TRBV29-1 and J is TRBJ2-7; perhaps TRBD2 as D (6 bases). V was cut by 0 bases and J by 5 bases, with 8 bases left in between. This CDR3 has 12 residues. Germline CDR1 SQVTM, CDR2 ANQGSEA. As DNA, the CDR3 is TGCAGCGTTGAAGAATGGGGGGACGAGCAGTACTTC. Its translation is CSVEEWGDEQYF.

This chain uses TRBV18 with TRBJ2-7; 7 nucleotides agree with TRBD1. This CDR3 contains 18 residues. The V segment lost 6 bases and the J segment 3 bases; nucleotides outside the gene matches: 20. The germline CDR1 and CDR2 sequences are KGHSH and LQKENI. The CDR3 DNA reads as TGTGCCAGCTCGGCCAAAAACCCCCCGGGACAGACCGTCTACGAGCAGTACTTC. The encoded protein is CASSAKNPPGQTVYEQYF.

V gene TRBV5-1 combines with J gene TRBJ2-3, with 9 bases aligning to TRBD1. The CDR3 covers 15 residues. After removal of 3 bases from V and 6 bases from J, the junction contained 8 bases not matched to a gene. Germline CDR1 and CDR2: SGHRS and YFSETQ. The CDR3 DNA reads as TGCGCCAGCAGCTCGAGCGGGACAGGGTCGGATACGCAGTATTTT. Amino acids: CASSSSGTGSDTQYF.

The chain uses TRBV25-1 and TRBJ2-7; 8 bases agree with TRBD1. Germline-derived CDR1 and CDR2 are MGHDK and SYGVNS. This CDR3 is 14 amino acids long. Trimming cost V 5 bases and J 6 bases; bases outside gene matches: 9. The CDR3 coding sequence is TGTGCCAGCAGTCCCAGGGGGCCTGGAATCGAGCAGTACTTC. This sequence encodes CASSPRGPGIEQYF.

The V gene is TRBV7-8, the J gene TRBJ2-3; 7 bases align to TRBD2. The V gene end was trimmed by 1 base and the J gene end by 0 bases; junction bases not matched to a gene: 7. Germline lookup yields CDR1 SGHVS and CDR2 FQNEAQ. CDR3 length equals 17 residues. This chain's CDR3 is CASSLGRGTASTDTQYF. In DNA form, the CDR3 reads TGTGCCAGCAGCTTAGGGCGGGGGACCGCGAGCACAGATACGCAGTATTTT.

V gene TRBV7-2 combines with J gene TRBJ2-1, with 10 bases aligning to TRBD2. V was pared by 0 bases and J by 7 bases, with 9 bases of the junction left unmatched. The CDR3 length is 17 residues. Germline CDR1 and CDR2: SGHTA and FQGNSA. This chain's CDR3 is CASSLAPTSGLGNEQFF. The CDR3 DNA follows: TGTGCCAGCAGCTTAGCGCCGACTAGCGGGTTGGGGAATGAGCAGTTCTTC.

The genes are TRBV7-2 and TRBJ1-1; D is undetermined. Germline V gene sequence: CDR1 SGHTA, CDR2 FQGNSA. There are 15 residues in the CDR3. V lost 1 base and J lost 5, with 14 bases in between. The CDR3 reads CASSLGSGTVTEAFF. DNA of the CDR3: TGTGCCAGCAGCTTAGGTTCGGGAACAGTAACTGAAGCTTTCTTT.